This TCR beta chain was identified in a study of T cells in Graves' hyperthyroidism and ophthalmopathy. General study points: Most clonotypes expanded in the thyroid (above 0.001) were also present in blood.

Among the patients, aged 18 to 65, hyperthyroidism was newly diagnosed and had lasted under 2 months. For the diagnoses, clinical symptoms, serum thyroxine and TRAb, thyroid ultrasound and orbital computed tomography were used. RNA transcripts yielded amplified TCR beta CDR3 regions. Initially, a first-round RT-PCR of the TCR CDR3 employed the HTBI primer set. TCRdb re-called the multiplex PCR reads through MiXCR, storing one row per CDR3 protein. Found here are around 380,000 distinct CDR3 sequences, roughly 14% of them singletons; the top ten hold less than 25%. To note about this clonotype: Its antigen is undetermined. Being one base from a much bigger clone, this may be a read error.

Germline V gene data show CDR1 as KGHSH and CDR2 as LQKENI. CDR3 size: 14 residues. V dropped 5 bases and J dropped 2 bases, with 13 bases sitting between them. This rearrangement joins TRBV18 to TRBJ2-7, with D perhaps matching TRBD2 (5 bases). The sample taken for sequencing was blood. The receptor was isolated from a young man with Graves' hyperthyroidism that later progressed to Graves' ophthalmopathy. Here the CDR3 reads CASSRRQTPYEQYF. The CDR3 DNA sequence: TGTGCCAGCTCAAGGAGGCAGACCCCCTACGAGCAGTACTTC.